The present T cell receptor beta chain was sequenced within a study of blood T cell repertoires in COVID-19. Study background: Whether acute or convalescent, the COVID-19 samples came from the United States, Italy and Spain. The cDNA or gDNA used as material had been derived from T cells, B-cell-depleted T cells, or PBMCs.

Profiling relied on immunoSEQ multiplex PCR, and the TCRdb table lists in-frame clones only, not all of them. Among 200,000 to 300,000 clones listed, about nine tenths were seen once. Adults between about 18 and 95 years of age took part from under 25 US areas. Participants' reported clinical history set cohort assignment. Germline values: CDR1 SGDLS, CDR2 YYNGEE. The CDR3 has 19 amino acids. J gave up 0 bases and V 4 bases, and 17 bases lay outside the gene matches. The TCR originated in a middle-aged woman with acute COVID-19. What was sequenced was PBMCs or T cells enriched from blood (not recorded which). V and J are TRBV9 and TRBJ2-5; 8 nucleotides align to TRBD2. Written as DNA, the CDR3 is TGTGCCAGCAGCTTGGGACTAGTTAAAGTAAGCAAAGACCAAGAGACCCAGTACTTC. Translating it yields CASSLGLVKVSKDQETQYF.